This is a list of T cell receptor beta chains from one sample in a study of shared clonotypes between healthy human individuals. The method was immunoSEQ multiplex PCR; TCRdb's version includes in-frame clones alone and lacks a portion of them. The data show a few hundred thousand clones, nearly 97% seen once. The specimen was naive CD8+ T cells sorted from blood. These receptors originate from a woman in her twenties or thirties in good health. Both conserved end residues are part of each CDR3. The order of the fields is V gene, clone size, D gene, CDR3 length, J gene, CDR3 DNA, CDR3 protein. D genes are given only for firm matches. Size is stated for part of the rows, as once, few or many counts, or as a class when the clone is expanded.

>TRBV27|NA|TRBD1|13|TRBJ2-3
TGTGCCCTGGGACAGGGGCCCCAGAATACGCAGTATTTT
CALGQGPQNTQYF
>TRBV11-2|NA|TRBD2|16|TRBJ2-3
TGTGCCAGCAGCCTCGGACTAGCGGGAGGGGGAGATACGCAGTATTTT
CASSLGLAGGGDTQYF
>TRBV7-8|NA|NA|14|TRBJ1-5
TGTGCCAGCAGCTTAGCCGGGGGCAATCAGCCCCAGCATTTT
CASSLAGGNQPQHF
>TRBV9|NA|NA|15|TRBJ2-1
TGTGCCAGCAGCGTTTCGAGAGTGGCCTACAATGAGCAGTTCTTC
CASSVSRVAYNEQFF
>TRBV7-8|NA|NA|14|TRBJ2-5
TGTGCCAGCAGCTTAGGAGGTCGGGGGGAGACCCAGTACTTC
CASSLGGRGETQYF
>TRBV11-2|NA|TRBD1|12|TRBJ2-7
TGTGCCAGCAGCGGACAGGGCGCCGAGCAGTACTTC
CASSGQGAEQYF
>TRBV19|NA|NA|13|TRBJ2-7
TGTGCCAGTAGTATAGGAAGGACAGACGAGCAGTACTTC
CASSIGRTDEQYF
>TRBV19|NA|NA|12|TRBJ2-1
TGTGCCGCAAGGGGCAGTTACAATGAGCAGTTCTTC
CAARGSYNEQFF
>TRBV10-3|NA|NA|12|TRBJ1-1
TGTGCCTCGGGAGGGGGAAACACTGAAGCTTTCTTT
CASGGGNTEAFF
>TRBV5-8|NA|NA|13|TRBJ1-1
TGTGCCAGCGAGACACTAACCAACACTGAAGCTTTCTTT
CASETLTNTEAFF
>TRBV10-3|NA|TRBD1|18|TRBJ2-3
TGTGCCATCAGTGAGTCGGTCGGGACAGGGCCTAGCACAGATACGCAGTATTTT
CAISESVGTGPSTDTQYF
>TRBV6-5|NA|NA|13|TRBJ1-1
TGTGCCAGCAGCTCCCCACGTCAGACTGAAGCTTTCTTT
CASSSPRQTEAFF
>TRBV7-6|NA|NA|14|TRBJ1-1
TGTGCCAGCAGCTTAGGAGGGTCTAACACTGAAGCTTTCTTT
CASSLGGSNTEAFF
>TRBV19|NA|TRBD1|14|TRBJ1-2
TGTGCCAGTCGGGGACAGCTAGCTAACTATGGCTACACCTTC
CASRGQLANYGYTF
>TRBV28|NA|TRBD1|13|TRBJ1-1
TGTGCCAATCAGGGGGCTTTGGACACTGAAGCTTTCTTT
CANQGALDTEAFF
>TRBV7-9|NA|TRBD2|15|TRBJ2-1
TGTGCCAGCAGTCCCATAGCGGGAGTCTACAATGAGCAGTTCTTC
CASSPIAGVYNEQFF
>TRBV4-1|NA|NA|17|TRBJ2-3
TGCGCCAGCAGCGAAGGAAACGGCCGAAAAAGCACAGATACGCAGTATTTT
CASSEGNGRKSTDTQYF
>TRBV28|NA|TRBD1|18|TRBJ2-1
TGTGCCAGCAGCCTCCGGGACAGGGGTTTTCGGGAGTGGAATGAGCAGTTCTTC
CASSLRDRGFREWNEQFF
>TRBV2|NA|TRBD2|19|TRBJ2-1
TGTGCCAGCAGTGAAAGGCAGGACGTGGCGGGAGTTGAGGACAATGAGCAGTTCTTC
CASSERQDVAGVEDNEQFF
>TRBV19|once|NA|12|TRBJ2-7
TGTGCCAGTAGCCAGTGGCCGGACGAGCAGTACTTC
CASSQWPDEQYF
>TRBV19|NA|NA|13|TRBJ1-2
TGTGCCAGTAGTTGGACAGCCTCCTATGGCTACACCTTC
CASSWTASYGYTF
>TRBV28|once|TRBD1|16|TRBJ2-7
TGTGCCAGCAGTCGGGCCCGGACAGGGGGCTTCCACGAGCAGTACTTC
CASSRARTGGFHEQYF
>TRBV4-1|NA|NA|17|TRBJ2-3
TGCGCCAGCAGCCGGATACCGATAGGAGGGTCCGCAGATACGCAGTATTTT
CASSRIPIGGSADTQYF
>TRBV6-5|NA|NA|16|TRBJ1-2
TGTGCCAGCAGTTACTCTTCCCCTGTGTGGCAGGATGGCTACACCTTC
CASSYSSPVWQDGYTF
>TRBV11-1|once|NA|14|TRBJ2-3
TGTGCCAGCAGCCTGACCTCCGGGACAGATACGCAGTATTTT
CASSLTSGTDTQYF
>TRBV5-1|NA|NA|13|TRBJ1-3
TGCGCCAGCAGCCCTCTCTCTGGAAACACCATATATTTT
CASSPLSGNTIYF
>TRBV9|NA|TRBD2|16|TRBJ2-2
TGTGCCAGCAGCGTAGCGCGCGGGAGTCCCACCGGGGAGCTGTTTTTT
CASSVARGSPTGELFF
>TRBV27|once|NA|16|TRBJ2-7
TGTGCCAGCGCTATCGGAAGTTGGGGGTATAACAGCGAGCAGTACTTC
CASAIGSWGYNSEQYF